These 26 T cell receptor beta chains share one sample of origin, sequenced in a study of T-cell reconstitution after alpha-beta-depleted transplantation in children. Preparation of the TCRbeta library used unique molecular identifiers. TCRdb redid the calling of the PCR reads with MiXCR, one entry per CDR3 protein. The sample shows a few hundred thousand distinct CDR3 sequences, 7.5% to 10% of them seen only once. Sequencing used PBMCs from the stem cell graft donor, obtained from the stem cell graft. The receptors derive from a human donor who donated a stem cell graft to a child with SCID.

This clonotype was counted ten times or more. This chain connects TRBV27 to TRBJ2-5, with TRBD1 as a possible D gene (6 bases). This CDR3 region has 15 residues. V lost 5 bases and J lost 1, with 14 bases in between. CDR1 is MNHEY and CDR2 is SMNVEV in the germline V gene (reference sequence). This CDR3 is CASSKIRDTQETQYF. Written as DNA, the CDR3 is TGTGCCAGCAGTAAGATTCGGGACACCCAAGAGACCCAGTACTTC.

A note on this clonotype: A much larger clone differs by one base, so this may be a read error. The chain uses TRBV3-1 and TRBJ2-7; D might be TRBD2 (5 bases). CDR3 size: 17 residues. CDR1 and CDR2 (germline): LGHDT, YNNKEL (reference sequence). The CDR3 bases are TGTGCCAGCTGCCAAGAGAGGATGCGGGCAGCCCTCTACGAGCAGTACTTC. Encoded protein: CASCQERMRAALYEQYF.

This clonotype was picked up many times. The chain uses TRBV20-1 and TRBJ2-7; D not certain. CDR3 length: 14 residues. From germline, CDR1 is DFQATT and CDR2 SNEGSKA (reference sequence). V was shortened by 2 bases and J by 0 bases, with 11 bases between the two germline ends. The CDR3 DNA reads as TGCAGTGCTAGACTCAGTAGGAGCTCCTACGAGCAGTACTTC. It codes for CSARLSRSSYEQYF.

At least ten counts were recorded for this clonotype. The gene calls are TRBV2 and TRBJ2-3; 8 bases match TRBD1. The CDR3 length is 16 residues. Germline CDR1 SNHLY, CDR2 FYNNEI. J lost 1 base, V lost 5 bases, and 8 bases had no gene match. CDR3 sequence (DNA): TGTGCCAGCAGTCCCCTCAGGGGGCGCGGCACAGATACGCAGTATTTT. Its translation: CASSPLRGRGTDTQYF.

This clonotype showed up many times. The chain uses TRBV7-6 and TRBJ2-2; 7 bases line up with TRBD1. The CDR3 spans 15 residues. V trimming: 3 bases; J trimming: 4 bases; junction bases outside the gene matches: 5. Germline V gene data show CDR1 as SGHVS and CDR2 as FNYEAQ. The CDR3 spells CASSFNRGITGELFF. DNA for the CDR3: TGTGCCAGCAGCTTTAACAGGGGTATCACCGGGGAGCTGTTTTTT.

This clonotype was observed many times. The genes are TRBV20-1 and TRBJ2-5; 8 nucleotides agree with TRBD2. Germline lookup yields CDR1 DFQATT and CDR2 SNEGSKA (reference sequence). Trimming took 4 bases from V and 5 from J; bases not matched to a gene: 9. The length of the CDR3 is 14 residues. The DNA for the CDR3 is TGCAGTGCTATAGCGGGGCCTCCCGGTGAGACCCAGTACTTC. Its translation: CSAIAGPPGETQYF.

This clonotype has ten or more counts. V and J are TRBV5-6 and TRBJ2-2; no clear D gene. Trimming stripped 0 bases from V and 0 bases from J, with 6 bases between. Germline V gene data show CDR1 as SGHDT and CDR2 as YYEEEE. CDR3 size: 15 residues. CDR3 region: CASSLARTNTGELFF. The CDR3 DNA is TGTGCCAGCAGCTTGGCCCGAACGAACACCGGGGAGCTGTTTTTT.

V usage is TRBV12-3 or TRBV12-4 and J usage is TRBJ1-1; the D is unclear. Trimming pared 1 base from V and 0 bases from J, leaving 6 bases between. The CDR3 has 14 amino acids. The CDR3 region is CASSLVTVNTEAFF. For the CDR3, the DNA is TGTGCCAGCAGTTTAGTGACGGTGAACACTGAAGCTTTCTTT.

This clonotype was recorded at least ten times. The chain employs TRBV12-3 or TRBV12-4 and TRBJ1-1; D ambiguous. The CDR3 spans 13 residues. Trimming removed 4 bases from V and 4 bases from J, with 10 bases in between. The CDR3, as DNA: TGTGCCAGCAGTTATCGGGTGGGCACTGAAGCTTTCTTT. This sequence encodes CASSYRVGTEAFF.

This clonotype was seen ten or more times. V gene TRBV4-1 combines with J gene TRBJ2-3; a possible D gene is TRBD2 (5 bases). The germline V gene encodes CDR1 MGHRA and CDR2 YSYEKL. CDR3 length: 15 residues. Trimming cost V 5 bases and J 1 base, with 13 bases left between them. CDR3 loop: CASSDFGRGTDTQYF. In DNA, the CDR3 is TGCGCCAGCAGCGATTTTGGGCGGGGCACAGATACGCAGTATTTT.

The chain joins TRBV2 to TRBJ1-1, with D tentatively TRBD1 (5 bases). CDR3 length equals 16 residues. Germline CDR1 SNHLY, CDR2 FYNNEI. Trimming left V 3 bases short and J 7 bases short, with 21 bases between. CDR3 amino acids: CASSEIGLVRGDEAFF. Here the CDR3 DNA reads TGTGCCAGCAGTGAGATAGGGTTGGTGCGGGGCGATGAAGCTTTCTTT.

This clonotype has just a few counts. This chain joins TRBV20-1 and TRBJ1-1, with 7 bases lining up with TRBD1. With V trimmed by 7 bases and J by 1 base, 3 bases remained unmatched. The CDR3 runs to 12 residues. Germline V gene data show CDR1 as DFQATT and CDR2 as SNEGSKA (reference sequence). This chain's CDR3 is CSGGQPNTEAFF. In nucleotides, the CDR3 is TGCAGTGGGGGACAGCCGAACACTGAAGCTTTCTTT.

This clonotype has a count of ten or more. V and J are TRBV7-2 and TRBJ2-5, with D perhaps matching TRBD1 or TRBD2 (5 bases each). CDR1 and CDR2 (germline): SGHTA, FQGNSA. The CDR3 covers 15 residues. Between the trimmed V and J ends, which lost 2 bases and 5 bases, there was a span of 15 bases. CDR3 sequence: CASSLNSGEGETQYF. The CDR3 nucleotides are TGTGCCAGCAGCTTAAATTCCGGAGAGGGGGAGACCCAGTACTTC.

In this sample, this clonotype turned up many times. V is TRBV12-3 or TRBV12-4 and J is TRBJ1-1; possibly TRBD1 for D (6 bases). The CDR3 covers 18 residues. Trimming took 1 base from V and 4 from J, leaving 22 bases between them. The CDR3 loop reads CASSLGASAGASGTEAFF. The CDR3 bases are TGTGCCAGCAGTTTAGGGGCGAGCGCAGGGGCGTCTGGCACTGAAGCTTTCTTT.

In its sample, this clonotype was seen many times. V usage is TRBV5-1 and J usage is TRBJ2-7; possibly TRBD1 for D (6 bases). CDR1 SGHRS and CDR2 YFSETQ come from the germline V gene. Trimming removed 5 bases at V and 5 bases at J, with 14 bases between. There are 13 residues in the CDR3. The CDR3 is CASRNTQGNEQYF. The DNA of the CDR3 is TGCGCCAGCAGGAACACACAGGGCAACGAGCAGTACTTC.

This clonotype has a count of ten or more. The chain employs TRBV7-2 and TRBJ2-2; D is unresolved. This CDR3 has 14 amino acids. Trimming took off 1 base at V and 6 bases at J, with 9 bases between the two ends. Germline values: CDR1 SGHTA, CDR2 FQGNSA. CDR3 bases: TGTGCCAGCAGCTTAGACTACGCTTCCGGGGAGCTGTTTTTT. Translating it yields CASSLDYASGELFF. Full variable domain (rest looked up from reference TRBV7-2 and TRBJ2-2): GAGVSQSPSNKVTEKGKDVELRCDPISGHTALYWYRQSLGQGLEFLIYFQGNSAPDKSGLPSDRFSAERTGGSVSTLTIQRTQQEDSAVYLCASSLDYASGELFFGEGSRLTVL.

V and J are TRBV4-2 and TRBJ2-3; 10 bases match TRBD2. The trim removed 1 base at V and 0 bases at J, leaving 7 bases unmatched. The CDR3 has 18 amino acids. Germline CDR1 LGHNA, CDR2 YNFKEQ. CDR3 nucleotides: TGTGCCAGCAGCCAAGCAATAGCGGGGGGCCCCAGCACAGATACGCAGTATTTT. It encodes CASSQAIAGGPSTDTQYF.

In regard to this clonotype: A read error may be the cause here, since a much bigger clone is one base away. The gene calls are TRBV3-1 and TRBJ1-1; D perhaps matches TRBD1 (5 bases). Per germline, CDR1 LGHDT and CDR2 YNNKEL (reference sequence). With 4 bases removed from V and 1 base from J, the gap between germline ends came to 10 bases. The CDR3 spans 14 residues. CDR3 DNA: TGTGCCAGCAGCCGGGGACGGAGGAACACTGAAGCTTTCTTT. It yields the protein CASSRGRRNTEAFF.

This clonotype has a count of ten or more. The rearrangement uses TRBV12-5 and TRBJ2-3; perhaps TRBD1 as D (6 bases). Germline CDR1 LGHNT, CDR2 FRNRAP. V was shortened by 1 base and J by 0 bases, with 11 bases between the two germline ends. The CDR3 is made up of 16 amino acids. The CDR3 loop is CASGLEQGSSTDTQYF. The DNA for the CDR3 is TGTGCTAGTGGTTTGGAACAGGGCTCTAGCACAGATACGCAGTATTTT.

This clonotype came up many times. The V call is TRBV29-1, the J call TRBJ2-6, with 9 bases aligning to TRBD1. V was pared by 4 bases and J by 1 base, with 2 bases of the junction left unmatched. The CDR3 sequence is 15 residues long. CDR1 and CDR2 from the germline V gene are SQVTM and ANQGSEA. In DNA form, the CDR3 reads TGCAGCGTTGGCGGGACAGGGTCTGGGGCCAACGTCCTGACTTTC. It specifies CSVGGTGSGANVLTF.

This clonotype was observed many times. The chain has TRBV20-1 and TRBJ2-7; D is unresolved. Germline V lookup: CDR1 DFQATT, CDR2 SNEGSKA (reference sequence). Trimming left V 0 bases short and J 6 bases short, with 9 bases between. This CDR3 comprises 12 residues. CDR3 sequence: CSARDLRTEQYF. CDR3 nucleotides: TGCAGTGCTAGAGATCTCCGTACCGAGCAGTACTTC.

Turning to this clonotype: Since a much larger clone is just one base distant, this may be a read error. V and J are TRBV12-3 or TRBV12-4 and TRBJ2-2; weak D call: TRBD1 (6 bases). The CDR3 loop spans 15 amino acids. Trimming left V 6 bases short and J 0 bases short, with 11 bases between. The CDR3 region has the DNA TGTGCCAGCAGAATAGCAGGGGCGAACACCGGGGAGCTGTTTTTT. Translated: CASRIAGANTGELFF.

This clonotype was recorded many times. This chain links TRBV5-5 with TRBJ1-4; a possible D gene is TRBD1 (6 bases). Trimming stripped 4 bases from V and 8 bases from J, with 15 bases between. This CDR3 comprises 14 residues. Germline-derived CDR1 and CDR2 are SGHKS and YYEKEE (reference sequence). CDR3: CASSPQFGGEKLFF. CDR3 coding DNA: TGTGCCAGCAGCCCTCAATTCGGGGGCGAAAAACTGTTTTTT.

This clonotype was seen repeatedly, ten times or more. The V call is TRBV20-1, the J call TRBJ2-3; the match to TRBD2 covers 7 bases. Germline V lookup: CDR1 DFQATT, CDR2 SNEGSKA (reference sequence). This CDR3 spans 13 amino acids. The DNA for the CDR3 is TGCAGCGCCGCGGGGGAACGCGGTGATACGCAGTATTTT. Residues: CSAAGERGDTQYF.

This clonotype was observed many times. Relative to the germline gene, one junction end is altered; a read error may explain this. The J gene is TRBJ1-1, the V gene TRBV18, with a tentative D call TRBD1 (5 bases). The CDR3 runs to 13 residues. CDR1 is KGHSH, CDR2 LQKENI, per germline. The CDR3 sequence is CASSPGLNTEAFF. The CDR3 DNA is TGCGCCAGCAGTCCGGGACTGAACACTGAAGCTTTCTTT.

This clonotype has at least ten counts. CDR3 bases: TGCAGTGCTACCAACTACTACCAGCGCGGCTACACCTTC. Translation gives CSATNYYQRGYTF. This chain uses TRBV20-1 with TRBJ1-2; D gene unclear. The CDR3 extends over 13 amino acids. Germline CDR1 and CDR2: DFQATT and SNEGSKA (reference sequence). Trimming pared 4 bases from V and 8 bases from J, leaving 17 bases between.